This T cell receptor beta chain was documented in a study of shared clonotypes between healthy human individuals. This CDR3 is 14 amino acids long. Germline V gene lookup returns CDR1 SGHNT and CDR2 YYREEE (reference sequence). V was cut by 2 bases and J by 1 base, with 10 bases left in between. Sequenced by immunoSEQ multiplex PCR; TCRdb stores in-frame clones only, minus some. The table lists approximately 1.9 million clones, 93% of them singletons. A single count supports this clone. Positively selected for CCR7, the CD45RO-negative cells used as naive CD8 cells excluded terminally differentiated effector memory CD45RA+ cells.

This TCR came from a man between 18 and 35 years old in good health. Some clones in this sample may be carry-over from other donors' samples. This chain links TRBV5-4 with TRBJ2-7; maybe TRBD1 (6 bases). The specimen sequenced was naive CD8+ T cells from PBMCs. This chain's CDR3 is CASSFSDSSYEQYF. The CDR3 coding sequence is TGTGCCAGCAGCTTTTCGGACAGTTCCTACGAGCAGTACTTC. Full variable domain (outside the CDR3, taken from reference TRBV5-4 and TRBJ2-7): ETGVTQSPTHLIKTRGQQVTLRCSSQSGHNTVSWYQQALGQGPQFIFQYYREEENGRGNFPPRFSGLQFPNYSSELNVNALELDDSALYLCASSFSDSSYEQYFGPGTRLTVT.